The 21 T cell receptor beta chains in this list originate from one sample, sequenced in a study of blood T cell repertoires in COVID-19. Only in-frame clones appear in the TCRdb table, and some are missing; sequencing was by immunoSEQ multiplex PCR. The sample has more than 85,000 clones, roughly 79% seen once. Sequenced: peripheral blood. These receptors were obtained from a man older than 75 with acute or convalescent COVID-19.

The chain carries TRBV24-1 and TRBJ2-1; 7 bases are shared with TRBD2. In germline, CDR1 is KGHDR, CDR2 SFDVKD. After removal of 2 bases from V and 0 bases from J, the junction contained 6 bases not matched to a gene. There are 17 residues in the CDR3. The CDR3 nucleotides read TGTGCCACCAGTGATTCGACTAGCACCTTCTCCTACAATGAGCAGTTCTTC. Protein product: CATSDSTSTFSYNEQFF.

The V and J genes are TRBV29-1 and TRBJ2-7; TRBD1 might be the D (6 bases). The germline V gene has CDR1 SQVTM and CDR2 ANQGSEA. The V end lost 4 bases, the J end lost 0 bases, and 16 bases lay between the germline ends. The CDR3 has 15 residues. CDR3 in amino acids: CSVVHGQSSSYEQYF. In DNA, the CDR3 is TGCAGCGTTGTCCATGGACAGTCGAGCTCCTACGAGCAGTACTTC.

The chain combines TRBV27 with TRBJ2-1; TRBD2 matches at 10 bases. The CDR3 sequence is 19 residues long. Germline V CDR1 and CDR2: MNHEY, SMNVEV (reference sequence). The trim removed 4 bases at V and 3 bases at J, leaving 15 bases unmatched. CDR3 residues: CASSSWASGSMLYYNEQFF. Here the CDR3 DNA reads TGTGCCAGCAGTTCTTGGGCTAGCGGGAGTATGCTCTACTACAATGAGCAGTTCTTC.

The chain is built from TRBV24-1 and TRBJ1-6, with 12 bases aligning to TRBD1. Germline-derived CDR1 and CDR2 are KGHDR and SFDVKD. This CDR3 region has 20 residues. V dropped 4 bases and J dropped 9; count of bases not matched to a gene: 18. The DNA of the CDR3 is TGTGCCACCAGTGAGCTCTCTCCGGGACAGGGGGCTTTTACAGGTTCACCCCTCCACTTT. Protein product: CATSELSPGQGAFTGSPLHF.

The V and J genes are TRBV6-5 and TRBJ1-1; weak D call: TRBD1 (5 bases). Germline V CDR1 and CDR2: MNHEY, SVGAGI. The CDR3 totals 12 residues. Trimming left V 7 bases short and J 7 bases short, with 13 bases between. CDR3 region: CASIQGAGEAFF. The CDR3 DNA reads TGTGCCAGCATCCAGGGAGCGGGTGAAGCTTTCTTT.

The chain couples TRBV7-9 to TRBJ2-7; D is possibly TRBD2 (6 bases). The V and J ends lost 0 bases and 0 bases respectively, with 12 bases between them. Germline V gene data show CDR1 as SEHNR and CDR2 as FQNEAQ (reference sequence). This CDR3 has 16 amino acids. CDR3 DNA: TGTGCCAGCAGCTTAGCGCGGGACTCGAGCTCCTACGAGCAGTACTTC. Translation gives CASSLARDSSSYEQYF. The entire variable domain, with the rest obtained from reference TRBV7-9 and TRBJ2-7, is as follows: DTGVSQNPRHKITKRGQNVTFRCDPISEHNRLYWYRQTLGQGPEFLTYFQNEAQLEKSRLLSDRFSAERPKGSFSTLEIQRTEQGDSAMYLCASSLARDSSSYEQYFGPGTRLTVT.

V gene TRBV24-1 combines with J gene TRBJ2-5; maybe TRBD2 (5 bases). This CDR3 comprises 13 residues. The V gene lost 5 bases and the J gene lost 4 bases, with 10 bases spanning the gap. Germline CDR1 KGHDR, CDR2 SFDVKD. The CDR3 nucleotides are TGTGCCACCAGTGGACCAGGAGGAGAGACCCAGTACTTC. Its translation: CATSGPGGETQYF.

The rearrangement joins TRBV18 to TRBJ2-7; tentative D call: TRBD2 (6 bases). V was clipped by 10 bases and J by 0 bases, with 16 bases between them. The CDR3 loop spans 14 amino acids. Germline values: CDR1 KGHSH, CDR2 LQKENI. DNA of the CDR3: TGTGCCACGTCAACTAGCCAGAGCTCCTACGAGCAGTACTTC. It specifies CATSTSQSSYEQYF. Drawing the rest from reference TRBV18 and TRBJ2-7, the complete variable domain is NAGVMQNPRHLVRRRGQEARLRCSPMKGHSHVYWYRQLPEEGLKFMVYLQKENIIDESGMPKERFSAEFPKEGPSILRIQQVVRGDSAAYFCATSTSQSSYEQYFGPGTRLTVT.

The chain combines TRBV5-1 with TRBJ1-4; tentatively, D is TRBD1 (5 bases). CDR1 is SGHRS, CDR2 YFSETQ, per germline. CDR3 length: 13 residues. V was pared by 0 bases and J by 8 bases, with 8 bases between. The CDR3 sequence is CASSLEDNEKLFF. The CDR3 DNA sequence: TGCGCCAGCAGCTTGGAGGACAACGAAAAACTGTTTTTT.

This clone came up once. The V and J genes are TRBV6-5 and TRBJ1-2, with 10 bases identical to TRBD1. Losses at the gene ends were 5 bases for V and 4 bases for J; bases not matched to a gene: 7. Germline V gene data show CDR1 as MNHEY and CDR2 as SVGAGI. The CDR3 contains 15 residues. The CDR3 coding sequence is TGTGCCAGCAGTCTCCCGGGACAGGGGTCCTATGGCTACACCTTC. The encoded protein is CASSLPGQGSYGYTF.

This chain connects TRBV11-2 to TRBJ1-1; weak D call: TRBD1 (5 bases). V lost 2 bases to trimming and J lost 8 bases, with 9 bases between them. Per germline, CDR1 SGHAT and CDR2 FQNNGV. This CDR3 has 12 amino acids. The CDR3 reads CASSLKGHEAFF. The CDR3 DNA is TGTGCCAGCAGCTTAAAGGGGCACGAAGCTTTCTTT.

The chain employs TRBV10-3 and TRBJ2-7; D is possibly TRBD1 (6 bases). CDR3 length: 14 amino acids. Germline V gives CDR1 ENHRY, CDR2 SYGVKD. V dropped 6 bases and J dropped 0 bases, with 12 bases sitting between them. CDR3 sequence: CAISPGQPSYEQYF. DNA for the CDR3: TGTGCCATCAGCCCCGGACAGCCCTCCTACGAGCAGTACTTC.

The chain is built from TRBV9 and TRBJ2-5; maybe TRBD2 (6 bases). Trimming removed 3 bases at V and 7 bases at J, with 19 bases between. The CDR3 length is 15 residues. Germline V CDR1 and CDR2: SGDLS, YYNGEE. The CDR3 DNA reads as TGTGCCAGCAGCGCCGTAGCGGTCCAGGGAATGACCCAGTACTTC. Amino acid sequence: CASSAVAVQGMTQYF.

This clone showed up just a few times. The rearrangement joins TRBV9 to TRBJ2-7; D not resolved. The germline V and J ends were trimmed by 4 bases and 0 bases, with 5 bases remaining between them. The germline V gene encodes CDR1 SGDLS and CDR2 YYNGEE. The CDR3 has 12 amino acids. The CDR3 loop reads CASSPSSYEQYF. For the CDR3, the DNA is TGTGCCAGCAGCCCCAGCTCCTACGAGCAGTACTTC.

This chain links TRBV6-2 or TRBV6-3 with TRBJ2-6; 8 bases are a match to TRBD1. Germline-derived CDR1 and CDR2 are MNHEY and SVGEGT. V lost 5 bases, J lost 1 base, and 10 bases stayed unmatched. The CDR3 consists of 18 residues. The CDR3 sequence is CASSLGQGLRSGANVLTF. CDR3 in DNA: TGTGCCAGCAGTCTCGGACAGGGTCTAAGGTCTGGGGCCAACGTCCTGACTTTC.

The rearrangement joins TRBV6-5 to TRBJ2-7; maybe TRBD2 (6 bases). This CDR3 comprises 14 residues. Germline values: CDR1 MNHEY, CDR2 SVGAGI. The ends were cut back, 5 bases at V and 3 bases at J, with 14 bases in the middle. CDR3 coding DNA: TGTGCCAGCAGTCGGGGACTCCTATTCTACGAGCAGTACTTC. Residues: CASSRGLLFYEQYF.

The rearrangement uses TRBV28 and TRBJ1-5, with unresolved D. The CDR3 runs to 12 residues. V gave up 5 bases and J gave up 3 bases, with 5 bases separating them. CDR1 is MDHEN and CDR2 is SYDVKM in the germline V gene. The CDR3 is CASSTVNQPQHF. The DNA of the CDR3 is TGTGCCAGCAGTACGGTCAATCAGCCCCAGCATTTT.

This clone was seen more than once but under ten times. The V gene is TRBV18, the J gene TRBJ2-2, with 11 bases matching TRBD2. CDR1 KGHSH and CDR2 LQKENI come from the germline V gene. V lost 6 bases and J lost 5; bases outside the gene matches: 5. CDR3 length equals 15 residues. This CDR3 reads CASSQTSGTTGELFF. The CDR3, as DNA: TGTGCCAGCTCCCAGACTAGCGGGACGACCGGGGAGCTGTTTTTT.

This clone was counted a single time. The chain carries TRBV28 and TRBJ1-5; D remains unclear. V gave up 3 bases and J gave up 5 bases, with 8 bases separating them. Looked up from germline, CDR1 is MDHEN and CDR2 is SYDVKM. There are 13 residues in the CDR3. In nucleotides, the CDR3 is TGTGCCAGCAGTTTCTACGGGGATCAGCCCCAGCATTTT. Its protein product is CASSFYGDQPQHF.

V is TRBV9 and J is TRBJ1-6, with a tentative D call TRBD1 (6 bases). The CDR3 has 14 residues. V lost 0 bases and J 6 bases, leaving 7 bases between the germline ends. The V gene's germline CDR1 is SGDLS and CDR2 YYNGEE. The CDR3 sequence: CASSVAGVNSPLHF. The DNA of the CDR3 is TGTGCCAGCAGCGTAGCAGGGGTTAATTCACCCCTCCACTTT.

This clone came up a few times. The chain links TRBV2 to TRBJ2-7; 9 bases line up with TRBD1. V was clipped by 8 bases and J by 4 bases; unmatched bases: 9. Germline loops: CDR1 SNHLY, CDR2 FYNNEI. This CDR3 spans 14 amino acids. This CDR3 reads CASADKQGAYEQYF. CDR3 DNA sequence: TGTGCCAGCGCCGACAAACAGGGGGCTTACGAGCAGTACTTC.